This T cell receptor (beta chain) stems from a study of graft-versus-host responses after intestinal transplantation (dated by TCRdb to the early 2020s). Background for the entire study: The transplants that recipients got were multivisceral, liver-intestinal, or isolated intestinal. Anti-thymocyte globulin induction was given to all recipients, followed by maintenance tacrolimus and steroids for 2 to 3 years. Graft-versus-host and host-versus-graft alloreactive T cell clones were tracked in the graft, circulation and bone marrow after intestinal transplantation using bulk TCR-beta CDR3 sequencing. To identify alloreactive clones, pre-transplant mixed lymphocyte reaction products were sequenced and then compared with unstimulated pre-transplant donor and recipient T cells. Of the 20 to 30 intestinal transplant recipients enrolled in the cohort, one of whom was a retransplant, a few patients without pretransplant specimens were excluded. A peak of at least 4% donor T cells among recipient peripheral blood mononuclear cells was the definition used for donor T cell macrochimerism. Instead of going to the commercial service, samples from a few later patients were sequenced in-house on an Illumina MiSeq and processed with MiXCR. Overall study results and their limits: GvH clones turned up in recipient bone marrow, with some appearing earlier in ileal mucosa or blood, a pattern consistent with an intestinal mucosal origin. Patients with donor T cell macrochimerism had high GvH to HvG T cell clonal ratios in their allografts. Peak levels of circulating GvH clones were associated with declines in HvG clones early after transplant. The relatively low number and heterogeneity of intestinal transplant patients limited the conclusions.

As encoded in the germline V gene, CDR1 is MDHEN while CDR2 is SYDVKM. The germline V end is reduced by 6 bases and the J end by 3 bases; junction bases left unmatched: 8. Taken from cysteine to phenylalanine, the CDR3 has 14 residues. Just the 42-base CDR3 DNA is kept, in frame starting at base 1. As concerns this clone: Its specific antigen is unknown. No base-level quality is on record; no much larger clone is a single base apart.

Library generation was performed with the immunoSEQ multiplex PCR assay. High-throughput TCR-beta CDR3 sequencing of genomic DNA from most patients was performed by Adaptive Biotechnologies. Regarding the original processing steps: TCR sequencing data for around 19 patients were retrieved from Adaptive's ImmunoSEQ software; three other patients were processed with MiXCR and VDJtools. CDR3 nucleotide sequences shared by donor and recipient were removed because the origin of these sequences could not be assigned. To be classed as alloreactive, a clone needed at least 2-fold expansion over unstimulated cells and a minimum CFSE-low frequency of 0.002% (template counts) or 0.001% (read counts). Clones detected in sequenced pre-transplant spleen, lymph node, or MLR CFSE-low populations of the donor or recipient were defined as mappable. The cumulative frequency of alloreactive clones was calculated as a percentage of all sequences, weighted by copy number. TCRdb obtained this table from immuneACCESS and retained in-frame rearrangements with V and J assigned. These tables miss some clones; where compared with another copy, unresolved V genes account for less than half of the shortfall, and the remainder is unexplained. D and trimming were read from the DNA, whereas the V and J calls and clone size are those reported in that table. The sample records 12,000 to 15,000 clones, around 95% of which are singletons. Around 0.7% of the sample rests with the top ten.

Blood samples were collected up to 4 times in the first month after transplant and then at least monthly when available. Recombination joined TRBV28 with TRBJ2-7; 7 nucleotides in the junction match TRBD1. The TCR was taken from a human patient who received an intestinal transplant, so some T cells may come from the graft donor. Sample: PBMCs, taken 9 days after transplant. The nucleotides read TGTGCCAGCAGCGTATACAGGGGATTCTACGAGCAGTACTTC. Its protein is CASSVYRGFYEQYF.